The 8 T cell receptor beta chains reported below all come from one sample, sequenced in a study of blood T cell repertoires in COVID-19. Measured with immunoSEQ multiplex PCR; TCRdb has only the in-frame clones, and not every one. The table has about 49,000 clones, approximately 85% seen once. Sequencing was done on a sample of peripheral blood. The receptor set was obtained from a human donor in a cohort sampled during active COVID-19.

This chain uses TRBV5-1 with TRBJ1-4; TRBD1 might be the D (5 bases). In germline, CDR1 is SGHRS, CDR2 YFSETQ. V lost 0 bases, J lost 5 bases, and 11 bases lay in between. The CDR3 contains 15 residues. Here the CDR3 DNA reads TGCGCCAGCAGCTTGGGGGGCGCGAGGAATGAAAAACTGTTTTTT. The encoded protein is CASSLGGARNEKLFF.

The V gene is TRBV3-1 (or the pseudogene TRBV3-2), the J gene TRBJ1-2, with 9 bases matching TRBD1. The CDR3 has 14 residues. The germline CDR1 and CDR2 sequences are LGHDT and YNNKEL (reference sequence). V was clipped by 3 bases and J by 4 bases; unmatched bases: 3. The CDR3 sequence is CASSQGTGLYGYTF. CDR3 bases: TGTGCCAGCAGCCAGGGGACAGGGCTCTATGGCTACACCTTC.

This sequence joins TRBV3-1 (or the pseudogene TRBV3-2) and TRBJ2-1; 8 nucleotides line up with TRBD2. Germline lookup yields CDR1 LGHDT and CDR2 YNNKEL (reference sequence). V was clipped by 3 bases and J by 6 bases; unmatched bases: 7. The length of the CDR3 is 15 residues. In DNA, the CDR3 is TGTGCCAGCAGCCATAGCGGGGCAGCTCCCAATGAGCAGTTCTTC. It yields the protein CASSHSGAAPNEQFF.

V is TRBV7-3 and J is TRBJ2-3; possible D gene TRBD2, 5 bases. Trimming shortened V by 4 bases and J by 3 bases, and 14 bases separated the two germline ends. The CDR3 spans 15 residues. Per germline, CDR1 SGHTA and CDR2 FQGTGA. The CDR3 DNA is TGTGCCAGCAGCTCCGGGGTGGGATGGACAGATACGCAGTATTTT. This sequence encodes CASSSGVGWTDTQYF.

This CDR3 reads CASSLGLAGGKNEQFF. The CDR3 nucleotides are TGTGCCAGCAGCTTGGGACTAGCGGGAGGGAAAAATGAGCAGTTCTTC. V is TRBV7-3 and J is TRBJ2-1, with TRBD2 matching 16 bases. V dropped 3 bases and J dropped 7; count of bases not matched to a gene: 3. The CDR3 is 16 amino acids. From germline, CDR1 is SGHTA and CDR2 FQGTGA. Using reference TRBV7-3 and TRBJ2-1 for the parts outside the CDR3, the full variable domain is GAGVSQTPSNKVTEKGKYVELRCDPISGHTALYWYRQSLGQGPEFLIYFQGTGAADDSGLPNDRFFAVRPEGSVSTLKIQRTERGDSAVYLCASSLGLAGGKNEQFFGPGTRLTVL.

V is TRBV19 and J is TRBJ2-2; 7 positions agree with TRBD1. The CDR3 runs 15 residues. J was trimmed by 6 bases and V by 7 bases; bases with no gene match: 11. CDR1 and CDR2 (germline): LNHDA, SQIVND (reference sequence). For the CDR3, the DNA is TGTGCCAGTACCCCGCTTGGGACAGAACCCGGGGAGCTGTTTTTT. Its protein is CASTPLGTEPGELFF.

This clone came up once. This sequence joins TRBV11-2 and TRBJ1-2; D gene uncertain. V lost 0 bases to trimming and J lost 4 bases, with 9 bases between them. This CDR3 region has 14 residues. Germline V gives CDR1 SGHAT, CDR2 FQNNGV. The CDR3 bases are TGTGCCAGCAGCTTAGATCTCAGTCCCTATGGCTACACCTTC. It codes for CASSLDLSPYGYTF.

The genes are TRBV18 and TRBJ2-7; 8 nucleotides align to TRBD1. Germline trimming cut 3 bases from V and 0 bases from J; bases unmatched to any gene: 4. Germline values: CDR1 KGHSH, CDR2 LQKENI. CDR3 length: 15 amino acids. This CDR3 reads CASSPDRVSSYEQYF. CDR3 bases: TGTGCCAGCTCACCGGACAGGGTATCCTCCTACGAGCAGTACTTC.